This T cell receptor (beta chain) derives from a study of shared clonotypes between healthy human individuals. Assay execution proceeded at the deep level. Source study methods: ImmunoSEQ junction-only sequences lacked quality scores, so their filtering differed. The repertoire was sequenced with immunoSEQ multiplex PCR; TCRdb's copy has only in-frame clones and lacks some. V and J calls and clone size are as listed in that table; D and trimming were resolved from the DNA. The top ten hold around 0.097% of the sample, which has about 550,000 clones, around 95% seen once. Naive-designated CD8 cells lacked CD45RO, were positively enriched for CCR7, and omitted terminally differentiated effector memory CD45RA+ cells. V lost 5 bases, J lost 1 base, and 14 bases lay in between. CDR3 length equals 16 residues. Germline lookup yields CDR1 MNHEY and CDR2 SMNVEV (reference sequence).

This sequence joins TRBV27 and TRBJ2-2; D call uncertain. Sequencing input: naive CD8+ T cells sorted from blood. This clonotype was sampled from a woman aged 25 to 39 in good health. The CDR3 loop is CASSPYHDVNTGELFF. CDR3 in DNA: TGTGCCAGCAGTCCCTACCACGACGTGAACACCGGGGAGCTGTTTTTT.